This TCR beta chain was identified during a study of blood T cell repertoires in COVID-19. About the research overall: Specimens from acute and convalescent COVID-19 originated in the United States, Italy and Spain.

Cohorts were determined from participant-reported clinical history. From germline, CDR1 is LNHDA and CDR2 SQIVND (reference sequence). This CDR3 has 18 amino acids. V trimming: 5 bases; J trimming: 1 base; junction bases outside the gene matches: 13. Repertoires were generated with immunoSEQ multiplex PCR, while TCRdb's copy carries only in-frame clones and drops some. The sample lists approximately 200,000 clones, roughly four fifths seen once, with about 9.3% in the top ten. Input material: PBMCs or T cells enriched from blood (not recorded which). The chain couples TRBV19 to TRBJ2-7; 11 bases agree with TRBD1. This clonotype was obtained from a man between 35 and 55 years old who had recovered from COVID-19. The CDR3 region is CASSPSPWTGGLSYEQYF. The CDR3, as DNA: TGTGCCAGTAGTCCTTCTCCTTGGACAGGGGGCTTATCCTACGAGCAGTACTTC.